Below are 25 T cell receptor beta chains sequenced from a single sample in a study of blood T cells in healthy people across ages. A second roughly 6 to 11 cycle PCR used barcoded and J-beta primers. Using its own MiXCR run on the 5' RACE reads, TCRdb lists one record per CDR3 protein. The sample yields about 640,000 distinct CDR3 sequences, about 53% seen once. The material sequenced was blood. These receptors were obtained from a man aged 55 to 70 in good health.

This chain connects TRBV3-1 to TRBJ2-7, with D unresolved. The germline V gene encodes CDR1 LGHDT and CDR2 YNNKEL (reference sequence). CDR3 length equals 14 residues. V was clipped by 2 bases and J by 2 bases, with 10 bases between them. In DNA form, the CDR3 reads TGTGCCAGCAGCCAAAACCCTCAAGCCTACGAGCAGTACTTC. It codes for CASSQNPQAYEQYF.

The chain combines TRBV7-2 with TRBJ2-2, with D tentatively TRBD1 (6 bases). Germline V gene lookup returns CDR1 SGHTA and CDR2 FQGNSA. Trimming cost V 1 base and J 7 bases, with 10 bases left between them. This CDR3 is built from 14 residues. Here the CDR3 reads CASSLVGAGGELFF. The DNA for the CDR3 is TGTGCCAGCAGCTTAGTGGGGGCCGGCGGGGAGCTGTTTTTT.

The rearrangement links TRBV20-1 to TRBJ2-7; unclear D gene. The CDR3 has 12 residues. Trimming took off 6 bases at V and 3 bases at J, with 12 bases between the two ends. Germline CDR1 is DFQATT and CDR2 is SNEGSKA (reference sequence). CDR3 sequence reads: CSAGRTGYEQYF. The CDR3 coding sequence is TGCAGTGCAGGACGAACCGGCTACGAGCAGTACTTC.

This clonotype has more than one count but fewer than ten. CDR3 residues: CASSFGSGSGGEQFF. CDR3 coding DNA: TGTGCCAGCAGCTTCGGGAGTGGGAGCGGGGGTGAGCAGTTCTTC. The chain uses TRBV7-2 and TRBJ2-1; 8 nucleotides match TRBD2. J gave up 9 bases and V 3 bases, and 10 bases lay outside the gene matches. The CDR3 is made up of 15 amino acids. From germline, CDR1 is SGHTA and CDR2 FQGNSA.

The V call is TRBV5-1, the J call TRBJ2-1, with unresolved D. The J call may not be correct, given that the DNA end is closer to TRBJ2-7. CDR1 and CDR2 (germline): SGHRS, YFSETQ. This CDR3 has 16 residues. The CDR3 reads CASSLEVASSYNEQYF. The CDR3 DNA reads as TGCGCCAGCAGCTTGGAAGTCGCCAGCTCCTACAATGAGCAGTACTTC.

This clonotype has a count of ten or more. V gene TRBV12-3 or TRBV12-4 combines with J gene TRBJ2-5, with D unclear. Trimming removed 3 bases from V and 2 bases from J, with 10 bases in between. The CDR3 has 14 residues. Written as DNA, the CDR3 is TGTGCCAGCAGTTTGGGCTTGGGTCAAGAGACCCAGTACTTC. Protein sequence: CASSLGLGQETQYF.

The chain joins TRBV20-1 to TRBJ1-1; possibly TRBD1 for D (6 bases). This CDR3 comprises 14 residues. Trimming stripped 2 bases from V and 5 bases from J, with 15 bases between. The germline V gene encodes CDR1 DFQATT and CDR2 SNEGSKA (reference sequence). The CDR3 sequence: CSARLDRRWTEAFF. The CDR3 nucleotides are TGCAGTGCTAGACTAGACAGGAGATGGACTGAAGCTTTCTTT.

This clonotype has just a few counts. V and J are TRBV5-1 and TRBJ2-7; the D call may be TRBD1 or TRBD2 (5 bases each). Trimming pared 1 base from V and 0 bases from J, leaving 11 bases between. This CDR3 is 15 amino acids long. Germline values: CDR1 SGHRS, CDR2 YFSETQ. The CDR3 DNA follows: TGCGCCAGCAGCTTGATAGGGACGAGCTCCTACGAGCAGTACTTC. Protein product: CASSLIGTSSYEQYF.

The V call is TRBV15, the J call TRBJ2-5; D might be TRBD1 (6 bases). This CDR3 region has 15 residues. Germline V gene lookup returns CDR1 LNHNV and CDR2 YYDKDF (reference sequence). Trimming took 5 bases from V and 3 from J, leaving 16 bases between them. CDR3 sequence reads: CATSSRTRTEETQYF. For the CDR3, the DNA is TGTGCCACCAGCTCGCGGACCCGGACAGAAGAGACCCAGTACTTC.

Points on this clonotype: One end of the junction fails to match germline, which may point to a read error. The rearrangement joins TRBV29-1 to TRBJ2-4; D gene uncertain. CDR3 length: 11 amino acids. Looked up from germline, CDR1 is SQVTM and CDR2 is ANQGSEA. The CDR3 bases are TGCAGCTGTCTGGGAACTTACGAGCAGTGCTTC. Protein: CSCLGTYEQCF. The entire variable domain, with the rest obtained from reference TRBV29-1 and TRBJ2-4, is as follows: SAVISQKPSRDICQRGTSLTIQCQVDSQVTMMFWYRQQPGQSLTLIATANQGSEATYESGFVIDKFPISRPNLTFSTLTVSNMSPEDSSIYLCSCLGTYEQCFGAGTRLSVL.

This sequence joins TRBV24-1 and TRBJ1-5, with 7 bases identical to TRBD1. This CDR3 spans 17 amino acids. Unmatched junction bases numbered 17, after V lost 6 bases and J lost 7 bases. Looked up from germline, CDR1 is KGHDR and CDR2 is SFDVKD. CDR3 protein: CATSPDRTRSSRQPQHF. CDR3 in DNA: TGTGCCACCAGTCCGGACAGGACCCGATCCTCGCGACAGCCCCAGCATTTT.

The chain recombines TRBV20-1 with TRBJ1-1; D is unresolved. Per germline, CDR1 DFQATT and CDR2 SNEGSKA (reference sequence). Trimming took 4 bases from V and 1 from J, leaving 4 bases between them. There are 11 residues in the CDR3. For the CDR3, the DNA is TGCAGTGCTAAGAGGAACACTGAAGCTTTCTTT. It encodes CSAKRNTEAFF.

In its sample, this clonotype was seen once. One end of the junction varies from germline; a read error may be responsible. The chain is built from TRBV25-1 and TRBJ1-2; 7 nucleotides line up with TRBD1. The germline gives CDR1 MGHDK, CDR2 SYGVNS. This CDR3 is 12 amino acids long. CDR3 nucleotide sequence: TGTACCAGCACCGGACAGGACTATGGCTACACCTTC. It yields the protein CTSTGQDYGYTF.

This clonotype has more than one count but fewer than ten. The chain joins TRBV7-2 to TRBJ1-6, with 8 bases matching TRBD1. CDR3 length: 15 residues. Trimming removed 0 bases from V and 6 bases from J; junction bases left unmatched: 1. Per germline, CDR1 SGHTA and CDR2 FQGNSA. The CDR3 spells CASSLATGVNSPLHF. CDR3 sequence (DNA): TGTGCCAGCAGCTTAGCGACAGGGGTTAATTCACCCCTCCACTTT.

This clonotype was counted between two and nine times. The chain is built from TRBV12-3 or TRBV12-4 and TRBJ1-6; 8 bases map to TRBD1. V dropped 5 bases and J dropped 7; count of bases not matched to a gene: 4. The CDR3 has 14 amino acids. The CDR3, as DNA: TGTGCCAGCAGTGGACAGGGTGGAAATTCACCCCTCCACTTT. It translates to CASSGQGGNSPLHF.

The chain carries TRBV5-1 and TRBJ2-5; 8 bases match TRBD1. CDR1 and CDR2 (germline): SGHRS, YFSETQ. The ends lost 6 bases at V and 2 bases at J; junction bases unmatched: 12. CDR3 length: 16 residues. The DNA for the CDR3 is TGCGCCAGCAAGGACACAGGGGGAATCCTACAAGAGACCCAGTACTTC. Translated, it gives CASKDTGGILQETQYF. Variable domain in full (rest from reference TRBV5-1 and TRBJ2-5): KAGVTQTPRYLIKTRGQQVTLSCSPISGHRSVSWYQQTPGQGLQFLFEYFSETQRNKGNFPGRFSGRQFSNSRSEMNVSTLELGDSALYLCASKDTGGILQETQYFGPGTRLLVL.

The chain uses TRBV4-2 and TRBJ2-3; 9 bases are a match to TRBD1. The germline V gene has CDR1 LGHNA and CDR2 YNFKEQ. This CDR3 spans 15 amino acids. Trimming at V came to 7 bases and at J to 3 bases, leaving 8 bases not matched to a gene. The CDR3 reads CASTEGQGGTDTQYF. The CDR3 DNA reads TGTGCCAGCACCGAGGGACAGGGAGGGACAGATACGCAGTATTTT.

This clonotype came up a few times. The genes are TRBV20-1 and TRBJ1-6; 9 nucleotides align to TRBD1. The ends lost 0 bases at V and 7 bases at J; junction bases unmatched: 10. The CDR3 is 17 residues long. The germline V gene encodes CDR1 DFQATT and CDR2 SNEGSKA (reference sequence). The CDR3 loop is CSARDRGTGSLNSPLHF. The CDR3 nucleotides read TGCAGTGCTAGAGATCGAGGGACAGGGAGCCTAAATTCACCCCTCCACTTT.

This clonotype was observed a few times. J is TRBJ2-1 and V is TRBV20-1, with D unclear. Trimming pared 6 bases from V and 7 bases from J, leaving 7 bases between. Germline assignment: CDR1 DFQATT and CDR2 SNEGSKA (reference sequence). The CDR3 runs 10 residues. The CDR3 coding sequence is TGCAGTGCGGCAGAAAATGAGCAGTTCTTC. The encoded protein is CSAAENEQFF.

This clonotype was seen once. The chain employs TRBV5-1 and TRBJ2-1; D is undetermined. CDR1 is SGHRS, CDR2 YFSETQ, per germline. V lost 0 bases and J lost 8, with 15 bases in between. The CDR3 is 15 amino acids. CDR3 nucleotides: TGCGCCAGCAGCTTGGCGGCTCAATCTGCGGATGAGCAGTTCTTC. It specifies CASSLAAQSADEQFF. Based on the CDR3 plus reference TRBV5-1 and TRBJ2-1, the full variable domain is KAGVTQTPRYLIKTRGQQVTLSCSPISGHRSVSWYQQTPGQGLQFLFEYFSETQRNKGNFPGRFSGRQFSNSRSEMNVSTLELGDSALYLCASSLAAQSADEQFFGPGTRLTVL.

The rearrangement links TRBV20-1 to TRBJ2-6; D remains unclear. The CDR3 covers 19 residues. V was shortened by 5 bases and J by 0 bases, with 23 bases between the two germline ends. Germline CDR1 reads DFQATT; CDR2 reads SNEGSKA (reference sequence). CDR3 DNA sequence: TGCAGTGCTCCCGTTGGGCACGACCCCTCTCACTCTGGGGCCAACGTCCTGACTTTC. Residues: CSAPVGHDPSHSGANVLTF.

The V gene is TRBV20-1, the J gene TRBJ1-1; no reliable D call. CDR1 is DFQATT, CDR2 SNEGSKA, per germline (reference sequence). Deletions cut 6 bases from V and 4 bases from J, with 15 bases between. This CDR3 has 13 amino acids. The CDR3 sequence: CSANGNLGTEAFF. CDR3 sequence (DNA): TGCAGTGCAAATGGAAATCTGGGCACTGAAGCTTTCTTT.

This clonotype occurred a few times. CDR3 sequence: CASSFGGGYTF. The CDR3 nucleotides are TGTGCCAGCAGCTTTGGGGGTGGCTACACCTTC. The chain has TRBV7-9 and TRBJ1-2; a weak D match, TRBD1 (5 bases). With 3 bases removed from V and 7 bases from J, the gap between germline ends came to 6 bases. From germline, CDR1 is SEHNR and CDR2 FQNEAQ (reference sequence). The CDR3 consists of 11 residues. Complete variable domain (other parts from reference TRBV7-9 and TRBJ1-2): DTGVSQNPRHKITKRGQNVTFRCDPISEHNRLYWYRQTLGQGPEFLTYFQNEAQLEKSRLLSDRFSAERPKGSFSTLEIQRTEQGDSAMYLCASSFGGGYTFGSGTRLTVV.

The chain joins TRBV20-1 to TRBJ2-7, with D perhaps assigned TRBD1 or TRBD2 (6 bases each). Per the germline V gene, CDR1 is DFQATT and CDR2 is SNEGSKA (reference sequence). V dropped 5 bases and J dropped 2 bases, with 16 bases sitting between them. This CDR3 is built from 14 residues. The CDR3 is CSALVGGGTYEQYF. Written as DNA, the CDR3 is TGCAGTGCTCTGGTCGGAGGGGGAACCTACGAGCAGTACTTC.

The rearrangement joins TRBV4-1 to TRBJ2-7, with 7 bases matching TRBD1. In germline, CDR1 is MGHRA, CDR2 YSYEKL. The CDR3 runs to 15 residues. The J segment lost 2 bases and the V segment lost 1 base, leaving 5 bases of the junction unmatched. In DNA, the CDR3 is TGCGCCAGCAGCCAAGTCCGGGACAGCACCTACGAGCAGTACTTC. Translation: CASSQVRDSTYEQYF.